This record concerns one T cell receptor (beta chain) sequence. No antigen is known for it. Base qualities are not at hand, and no much larger clone is one base apart. This entry comes from a study of blood T cell repertoires in COVID-19 (dated by TCRdb to the early 2020s). For the wider study: The collaborator samples originated in the United States, Italy and Spain and spanned the acute and convalescent phases of COVID-19. The material from the prospective study consisted of cDNA or gDNA derived from T cells, B-cell-depleted T cells, or PBMCs. Deeply sampled blood TCRbeta repertoires from subjects exposed to, actively infected with, or recovered from COVID-19 were included in the dataset. The repertoires were released in a freely available public database intended as a resource for research on the immune response to SARS-CoV-2. Samples came from the ongoing ImmuneRACE study (first 160 participants) plus 1,254 subjects from 6 global collaborators. A de-identified subject ID, COVID-19 status, age in years and sex were almost always included in the sample metadata. Where available, HLA class I and class II types were obtained from metadata supplied by the sample provider rather than from assay-based typing.

Participants in the prospective study were aged roughly 18 to 100 years, lived in about two dozen United States geographic areas, and enrolled through a virtual design. Cohort assignment in the prospective study relied on participant-reported clinical history from a screening survey and a study questionnaire. For ImmuneRACE Cohort 3, a participant was defined as recovered based on two consecutive negative NP/OP PCR tests, clearance by a healthcare professional, or resolution of symptoms. Each participant in the prospective study had whole blood, serum and a nasopharyngeal or oropharyngeal swab collected by mobile phlebotomists. Additional blood draws and questionnaires over an approximately 2-month period could optionally be provided by prospective study participants. Blood samples from the prospective study were shipped frozen or at room temperature prior to DNA extraction. The immunoSEQ Assay, a bias-controlled multiplex PCR, was used to amplify TCRbeta CDR3 regions from genomic DNA. Per the original workflow: The number of nucleated cells in each sample was estimated from the amplification of reference gene primers within the assay. To quantify the absolute abundance of each unique TCRbeta CDR3 rearrangement, sequence reads were collapsed and filtered. For each sample, productive Simpson clonality was calculated as the square root of Simpson's diversity index across productive rearrangements. The clones in this table, taken by TCRdb from immuneACCESS, are in-frame only. Not every clone is retained; where verified, under half of the shortfall comes from an unresolved V gene, and the cause of the rest is unknown. V and J calls and clone size follow that table, whereas D and trimming were derived from the DNA. This sample has 200,000 to 250,000 clones in its table, and approximately 80% of those were observed once. Of the sample, 1.5% to 2% falls within the top ten clones.

Including cysteine and phenylalanine, the CDR3 has 14 amino acids. Of all the DNA, just the CDR3 is kept, 42 bases in frame from base 1. V is clipped by 0 bases and J by 5 bases, and the sequence between their germline boundaries is 9 bases long. According to the germline V gene, CDR1 reads SGHDT and CDR2 reads YYEEEE. Overall study results and their limits: The quantity of clinical and demographic metadata differed by source and by participant and was supplied without curation.

Material for sequencing was PBMCs or T cells enriched from blood (not recorded which). This clonotype was obtained from a man between 60 and 75 years old who had recovered from COVID-19. The receptor chain draws on TRBV5-6 and TRBJ1-5, and possibly TRBD1, on 5 matching bases. Here is the DNA: TGTGCCAGCAGCTTGGGGCAGGGTGATCAGCCCCAGCATTTT. Its protein product is CASSLGQGDQPQHF.